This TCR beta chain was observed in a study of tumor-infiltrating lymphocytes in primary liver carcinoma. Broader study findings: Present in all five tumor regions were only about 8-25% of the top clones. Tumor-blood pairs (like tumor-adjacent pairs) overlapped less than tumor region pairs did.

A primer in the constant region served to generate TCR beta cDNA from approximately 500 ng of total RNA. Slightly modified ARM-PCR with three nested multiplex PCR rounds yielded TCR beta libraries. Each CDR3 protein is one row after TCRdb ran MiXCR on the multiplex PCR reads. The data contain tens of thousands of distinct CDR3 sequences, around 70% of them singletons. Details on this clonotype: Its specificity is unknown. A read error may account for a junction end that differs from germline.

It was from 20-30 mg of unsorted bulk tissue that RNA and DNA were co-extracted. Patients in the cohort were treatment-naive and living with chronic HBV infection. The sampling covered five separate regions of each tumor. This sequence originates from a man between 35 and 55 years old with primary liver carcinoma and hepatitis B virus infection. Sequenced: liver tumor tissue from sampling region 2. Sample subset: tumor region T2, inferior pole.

The CDR3 reads CVSGSSLAANTGELFF. CDR3 coding DNA: TGTGTCAGCGGCTCTAGCCTAGCAGCCAACACCGGGGAGCTGTTTTTT. This chain connects TRBV5-4 to TRBJ2-2; maybe TRBD2 (5 bases). This CDR3 is 16 amino acids long. Per germline, CDR1 SGHNT and CDR2 YYREEE (reference sequence).